These T cell receptor beta chains were read from a single sample in a study of blood T cell repertoires in COVID-19. Sequencing was performed with immunoSEQ multiplex PCR; in TCRdb, only in-frame clones are kept and a portion is missing. The top ten clones hold more than 4.5% of a sample with about 13,000 clones, roughly 87% of them seen once. The sequenced sample consisted of peripheral blood. All receptors come from a human donor in a cohort sampled during active COVID-19. CDR3s include the opening cysteine and the closing phenylalanine or tryptophan. The D gene is left open where the match is weak. Clone size, where shown, is once, few, many, or a class for clones that have expanded.

d_call,cdr3_length,clone_size,v_call,j_call,cdr3_nt,cdr3_aa
TRBD2,13,.,TRBV19,TRBJ2-3,TGTGCCAGTAGGACTAGCGGCACAGATACGCAGTATTTT,CASRTSGTDTQYF
.,15,.,TRBV10-2,TRBJ2-6,TGCGCCAGCAGTGAACAGGTAGCTGGGGCCAACGTCCTGACTTTC,CASSEQVAGANVLTF
.,13,.,TRBV7-6,TRBJ2-3,TGTGCCAGCAGCTTTAGCGGCACAGATACGCAGTATTTT,CASSFSGTDTQYF
TRBD2,16,.,TRBV5-4,TRBJ2-3,TGTGCCAGCAGCTTCAGACTAGCGGGAGACACAGATACGCAGTATTTT,CASSFRLAGDTDTQYF
TRBD1,15,.,TRBV6-5,TRBJ1-2,TGTGCCAGCAGCGCAGGGACAGGGGGCGCGGATGGCTACACCTTC,CASSAGTGGADGYTF
TRBD1,12,.,TRBV19,TRBJ2-1,TGTGCCAGTACCGCAGGGGGAAATGAGCAGTTCTTC,CASTAGGNEQFF
TRBD1,13,.,TRBV5-6,TRBJ1-5,TGTGCCAGCAGCAGGACAGGGGGGGAACCCCAGCATTTT,CASSRTGGEPQHF
.,13,.,TRBV7-9,TRBJ1-6,TGTGCCAGTACAGGGACCTATAATTCACCCCTCCACTTT,CASTGTYNSPLHF
.,14,once,TRBV2,TRBJ1-5,TGTGCCAGCAAGGTGGGCTCAGTTAATCAGCCCCAGCATTTT,CASKVGSVNQPQHF
.,16,.,TRBV6-2/TRBV6-3,TRBJ1-1,TGTGCCAGCAGTTACTCCGGGGGGGTCGGGAACACTGAAGCTTTCTTT,CASSYSGGVGNTEAFF
TRBD1,15,.,TRBV15,TRBJ2-7,TGTGCCACCCAGATAGACAGGGCTCTACCCTACGAGCAGTACTTC,CATQIDRALPYEQYF
.,15,.,TRBV28,TRBJ2-7,TGTGCCAGCAGTACTCCAGGGGACCTTGCGTACGAGCAGTACTTC,CASSTPGDLAYEQYF
TRBD2,17,.,TRBV29-1,TRBJ2-7,TGCAGCGTCACGGGGGGACTAGGGCCTCGTAGCTCCTACGAGCAGTACTTC,CSVTGGLGPRSSYEQYF
TRBD2,13,.,TRBV10-3,TRBJ2-3,TGTGCCATCAGCTGGAAACTAGCGGATACGCAGTATTTT,CAISWKLADTQYF
TRBD1,15,.,TRBV6-5,TRBJ2-5,TGTGCCAGCAGCCTCGGACAGGGGGCGTGGGAGACCCAGTACTTC,CASSLGQGAWETQYF
TRBD1,15,.,TRBV3-1/TRBV3-2,TRBJ1-2,TGTGCCAGCAGCCCCTGGACAGGGGGCATCTATGGCTACACCTTC,CASSPWTGGIYGYTF
TRBD2,15,.,TRBV5-1,TRBJ2-1,TGCGCCAGCAGCCCAGGGACTAGCTTAGTCAATGAGCAGTTCTTC,CASSPGTSLVNEQFF
.,14,.,TRBV15,TRBJ2-1,TGTGCCACCAGCAGAGAATCAGGGTCCCATGAGCAGTTCTTC,CATSRESGSHEQFF
TRBD1,14,.,TRBV28,TRBJ1-2,TGTGCCAGCAAGACAGGGGTGACGAACTATGGCTACACCTTC,CASKTGVTNYGYTF
TRBD2,16,.,TRBV28,TRBJ2-7,TGTGCCAGCAGTACAAGACTAGCGGGATCCGCTGGGGAGCAGTACTTC,CASSTRLAGSAGEQYF
.,17,medium-sized,TRBV6-4,TRBJ1-3,TGTGCCAGCAGCGAAGACATCCCCAGTGGGTTCGGAAACACCATATATTTT,CASSEDIPSGFGNTIYF
.,17,once,TRBV11-2,TRBJ2-1,TGTGCCAGCAGCCCTAGTTGGCGTTCGAGCTCCTACAATGAGCAGTTCTTC,CASSPSWRSSSYNEQFF
.,13,.,TRBV3-1/TRBV3-2,TRBJ1-3,TGTGCCAGCACCCTCCCAGGGGCCAACACCATATATTTT,CASTLPGANTIYF
.,15,.,TRBV7-3,TRBJ1-1,TGTGCCAGCAGCTTAAGTAGGCAGGGGAACACTGAAGCTTTCTTT,CASSLSRQGNTEAFF
.,13,.,TRBV2,TRBJ1-3,TGTGCCAGCAGTGTGGCAACTGGAAACACCATATATTTT,CASSVATGNTIYF
.,15,few,TRBV5-1,TRBJ1-3,TGCGCCAGCAGCTCAAAACAGGGAGATGGAAACACCATATATTTT,CASSSKQGDGNTIYF